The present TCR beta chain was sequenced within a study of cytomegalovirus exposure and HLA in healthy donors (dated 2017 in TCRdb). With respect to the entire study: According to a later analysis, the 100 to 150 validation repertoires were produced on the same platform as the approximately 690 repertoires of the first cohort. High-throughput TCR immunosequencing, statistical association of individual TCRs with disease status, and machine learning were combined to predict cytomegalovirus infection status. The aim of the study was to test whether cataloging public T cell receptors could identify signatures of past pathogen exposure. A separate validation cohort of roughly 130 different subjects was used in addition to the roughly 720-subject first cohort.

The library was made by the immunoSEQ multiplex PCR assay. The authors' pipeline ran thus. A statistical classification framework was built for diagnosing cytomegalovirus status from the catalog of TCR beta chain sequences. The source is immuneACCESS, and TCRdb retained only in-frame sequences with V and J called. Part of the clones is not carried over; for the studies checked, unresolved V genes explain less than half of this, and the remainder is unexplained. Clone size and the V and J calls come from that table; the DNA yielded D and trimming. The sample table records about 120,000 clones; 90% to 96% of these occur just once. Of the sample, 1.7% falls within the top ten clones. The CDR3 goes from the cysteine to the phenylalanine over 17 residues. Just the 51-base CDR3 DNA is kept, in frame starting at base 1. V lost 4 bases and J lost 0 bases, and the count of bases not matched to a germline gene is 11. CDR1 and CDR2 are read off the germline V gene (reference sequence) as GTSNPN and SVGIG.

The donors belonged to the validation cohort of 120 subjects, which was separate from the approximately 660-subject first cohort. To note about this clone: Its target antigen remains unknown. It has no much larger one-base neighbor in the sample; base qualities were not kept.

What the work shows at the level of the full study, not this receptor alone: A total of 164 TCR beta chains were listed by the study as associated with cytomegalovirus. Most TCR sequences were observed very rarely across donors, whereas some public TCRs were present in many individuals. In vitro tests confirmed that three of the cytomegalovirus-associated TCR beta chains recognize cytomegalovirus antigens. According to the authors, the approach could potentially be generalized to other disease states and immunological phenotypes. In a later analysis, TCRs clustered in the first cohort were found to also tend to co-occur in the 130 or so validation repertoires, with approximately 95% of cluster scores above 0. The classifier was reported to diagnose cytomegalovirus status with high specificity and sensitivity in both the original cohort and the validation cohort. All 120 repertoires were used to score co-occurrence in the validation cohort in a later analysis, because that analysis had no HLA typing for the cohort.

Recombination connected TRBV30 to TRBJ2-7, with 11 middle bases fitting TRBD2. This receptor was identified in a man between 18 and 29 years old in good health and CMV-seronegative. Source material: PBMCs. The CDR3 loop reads CAWTPGTSGFSSYEQYF. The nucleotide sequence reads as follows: TGTGCCTGGACCCCCGGGACTAGCGGTTTTAGCTCCTACGAGCAGTACTTC.